The 25 T cell receptor beta chains given below trace back to one sample, sequenced in a study of T cell responses to AZD1222 COVID-19 vaccine. TCRdb's copy holds only in-frame clones and misses some; the assay was immunoSEQ multiplex PCR. Of 180,000 or so clones in the sample, approximately 91% were seen once. Sequenced here: peripheral blood, sampled on day 0 of AZD1222 vaccination. The source of these receptors is an adult in good health.

This chain connects TRBV7-3 to TRBJ1-2; TRBD1 aligns across 8 bases. This CDR3 is 15 amino acids long. Germline CDR1 is SGHTA and CDR2 is FQGTGA. V trimming: 5 bases; J trimming: 6 bases; junction bases outside the gene matches: 11. Here the CDR3 reads CASSPGTGQAHGYTF. CDR3 bases: TGTGCCAGCAGCCCCGGGACAGGTCAAGCACATGGCTACACCTTC.

V usage is TRBV29-1 and J usage is TRBJ1-1; D remains ambiguous. The CDR3 is 12 residues long. The ends were cut back, 7 bases at V and 1 base at J, with 10 bases in the middle. The germline CDR1 and CDR2 sequences are SQVTM and ANQGSEA. For the CDR3, the DNA is TGCAGCGCCACCAGAGGGAACACTGAAGCTTTCTTT. This translates into CSATRGNTEAFF.

This chain connects TRBV28 to TRBJ1-2; D might be TRBD1 (5 bases). The CDR3 sequence is 14 residues long. Germline CDR1 MDHEN, CDR2 SYDVKM. Trimming left V 5 bases short and J 5 bases short, with 15 bases between. This CDR3 is CASSGWTNPYGYTF. The CDR3, as DNA: TGTGCCAGCAGTGGCTGGACAAACCCATATGGCTACACCTTC.

In this sample, this clone turned up a few times. The V call is TRBV9, the J call TRBJ2-3; D assignment may be TRBD1 or TRBD2 (6 bases each). In germline, CDR1 is SGDLS, CDR2 YYNGEE. This CDR3 region has 15 residues. V lost 5 bases, J lost 0 bases, and 13 bases lay in between. For the CDR3, the DNA is TGTGCCAGCAGAGGGGGGCTATCTAGCACAGATACGCAGTATTTT. This translates into CASRGGLSSTDTQYF.

The chain carries TRBV28 and TRBJ1-6, with TRBD1 matching 8 bases. CDR3 length: 14 amino acids. V trimming: 4 bases; J trimming: 9 bases; junction bases outside the gene matches: 5. Germline V lookup: CDR1 MDHEN, CDR2 SYDVKM. CDR3 sequence reads: CASSSGTGGSPLHF. The CDR3 DNA follows: TGTGCCAGCAGTTCCGGGACAGGTGGTTCACCCCTCCACTTT.

This clone appeared a few times. The gene calls are TRBV29-1 and TRBJ2-1; TRBD2 matches at 8 bases. J lost 9 bases, V lost 4 bases, and 11 bases had no gene match. Germline CDR1 is SQVTM and CDR2 is ANQGSEA. The CDR3 contains 14 residues. The CDR3 DNA reads TGCAGCGTTGGGATGAGCGGGAGAGTCGGTGAGCAGTTCTTC. Translated: CSVGMSGRVGEQFF.

This clone has only a few counts. This chain links TRBV7-9 with TRBJ2-4; 8 bases match TRBD2. The CDR3 spans 14 residues. Unmatched junction bases numbered 12, after V lost 9 bases and J lost 8 bases. The germline V gene encodes CDR1 SEHNR and CDR2 FQNEAQ (reference sequence). CDR3 sequence: CASRRSGRLDIQYF. The CDR3, as DNA: TGTGCCAGTCGCAGGAGCGGGAGATTGGACATTCAGTACTTC.

This rearrangement joins TRBV5-1 to TRBJ1-2; D is perhaps TRBD1 (5 bases). CDR1 and CDR2 from the germline V gene are SGHRS and YFSETQ. There are 14 residues in the CDR3. The V end lost 4 bases, the J end lost 2 bases, and 12 bases lay between the germline ends. As DNA, the CDR3 is TGCGCCAGCAGCCCGGGACTGCAAAACTATGGCTACACCTTC. As protein: CASSPGLQNYGYTF.

The chain has TRBV9 and TRBJ2-3, with a weak D call TRBD2 (6 bases). CDR1 SGDLS and CDR2 YYNGEE come from the germline V gene. Trimming cost V 1 base and J 0 bases, with 15 bases left between them. CDR3 length: 17 amino acids. CDR3 region: CASSVSSGGKSTDTQYF. CDR3 bases: TGTGCCAGCAGCGTATCGAGCGGAGGGAAAAGCACAGATACGCAGTATTTT.

The chain has TRBV5-6 and TRBJ1-2; maybe TRBD1 (5 bases). The germline V gene encodes CDR1 SGHDT and CDR2 YYEEEE. CDR3 length: 15 amino acids. V dropped 5 bases and J dropped 2 bases, with 16 bases sitting between them. The CDR3 region has the DNA TGTGCCAGCAGACACTGGACCGGGGGAAACTATGGCTACACCTTC. This gives the protein CASRHWTGGNYGYTF.

This sequence joins TRBV3-1 (or the pseudogene TRBV3-2) and TRBJ1-5, with D possibly matching TRBD1 (6 bases). This CDR3 is 15 amino acids long. Trimming cost V 1 base and J 4 bases, with 11 bases left between them. From germline, CDR1 is LGHDT and CDR2 YNNKEL (reference sequence). The CDR3 nucleotides read TGTGCCAGCAGCCAAGGTAGGGGGACAAATCAGCCCCAGCATTTT. Translated: CASSQGRGTNQPQHF.

The V and J genes are TRBV5-1 and TRBJ1-6; possible D gene TRBD1, 5 bases. V gave up 4 bases and J gave up 4 bases, with 12 bases separating them. Germline lookup yields CDR1 SGHRS and CDR2 YFSETQ. This CDR3 region has 15 residues. The CDR3 sequence: CASSTGLFYNSPLHF. The DNA of the CDR3 is TGCGCCAGCAGCACGGGACTCTTTTATAATTCACCCCTCCACTTT.

The V call is TRBV6-4, the J call TRBJ2-7; tentatively, D is TRBD2 (6 bases). Germline CDR1 is MRHNA and CDR2 is SNTAGT. V was cut by 8 bases and J by 5 bases, with 16 bases left in between. The CDR3 is 13 amino acids. The CDR3 loop is CASPPRGPHEQYF. The CDR3 bases are TGTGCCAGCCCCCCGCGGGGCCCTCACGAGCAGTACTTC.

The CDR3 region is CASSQGGVEQYF. DNA of the CDR3: TGTGCCAGCAGCCAAGGGGGGGTGGAGCAGTACTTC. The chain links TRBV3-1 (or the pseudogene TRBV3-2) to TRBJ2-7; a possible D gene is TRBD2 (6 bases). CDR1 and CDR2 from the germline V gene are LGHDT and YNNKEL (reference sequence). The V end was cut by 1 base, the J end by 7 bases, with 8 bases between. The CDR3 is made up of 12 amino acids.

The chain recombines TRBV10-3 with TRBJ1-2, with a possible D match to TRBD1 (5 bases). This CDR3 comprises 14 residues. V shed 7 bases and J shed 4 bases, with 16 bases lying between them. Germline values: CDR1 ENHRY, CDR2 SYGVKD. In DNA form, the CDR3 reads TGTGCCATCACTCCTACCGGGACCCTCTATGGCTACACCTTC. Residues: CAITPTGTLYGYTF.

V is TRBV18 and J is TRBJ1-2; 7 bases are a match to TRBD1. J was trimmed by 5 bases and V by 6 bases; bases with no gene match: 21. The CDR3 length is 18 residues. CDR1 is KGHSH and CDR2 is LQKENI in the germline V gene. The CDR3 here is CASSVDRDGTLLGYGYTF. The CDR3, as DNA: TGTGCCAGCTCGGTCGACAGGGATGGAACTTTACTGGGATATGGCTACACCTTC.

The chain is built from TRBV6-4 and TRBJ2-7, with unresolved D. CDR1 MRHNA and CDR2 SNTAGT come from the germline V gene. The CDR3 runs to 12 residues. V was pared by 6 bases and J by 3 bases, with 9 bases between. CDR3 amino acids: CASRPWNYEQYV. In DNA, the CDR3 is TGTGCCAGCAGACCCTGGAACTACGAGCAGTACGTC.

V usage is TRBV5-1 and J usage is TRBJ2-3; D may be TRBD2 (5 bases). V dropped 3 bases and J dropped 1 base, with 9 bases sitting between them. The CDR3 totals 14 residues. CDR1 and CDR2 (germline): SGHRS, YFSETQ. The CDR3 spells CASSSGSGTDTQYF. The CDR3 region has the DNA TGCGCCAGCAGCTCGGGATCCGGCACAGATACGCAGTATTTT.

The chain joins TRBV6-6 to TRBJ1-5; a possible D gene is TRBD1 (6 bases). Germline V gene lookup returns CDR1 MNHNY and CDR2 SVGAGI (reference sequence). Trimming shortened V by 6 bases and J by 1 base, and 16 bases separated the two germline ends. The length of the CDR3 is 16 residues. CDR3 protein: CASSFNRARSNQPQHF. CDR3 nucleotide sequence: TGTGCCAGCAGCTTCAACAGGGCCCGAAGCAATCAGCCCCAGCATTTT.

In the case of this clone: Other nucleotide sequences from this sample produce the same CDR3. The chain uses TRBV14 and TRBJ2-7; D not resolved. This CDR3 comprises 14 residues. CDR1 is SGHDN and CDR2 is FVKESK in the germline V gene. V was trimmed by 0 bases and J by 2 bases, leaving 8 bases between them. CDR3: CASSQDHGPYEQYF. The CDR3 DNA follows: TGTGCCAGCAGCCAAGATCACGGACCCTACGAGCAGTACTTC. The complete variable domain, with remaining parts taken from reference TRBV14 and TRBJ2-7, reads EAGVTQFPSHSVIEKGQTVTLRCDPISGHDNLYWYRRVMGKEIKFLLHFVKESKQDESGMPNNRFLAERTGGTYSTLKVQPAELEDSGVYFCASSQDHGPYEQYFGPGTRLTVT.

This chain connects TRBV7-3 to TRBJ2-5, with 10 bases aligning to TRBD2. V lost 5 bases and J lost 5; bases outside the gene matches: 5. CDR1 is SGHTA and CDR2 is FQGTGA in the germline V gene. This CDR3 comprises 14 residues. The CDR3 spells CASSASGSGETQYF. The CDR3 nucleotides read TGTGCCAGCAGCGCTAGCGGGAGTGGCGAGACCCAGTACTTC.

J is TRBJ2-3 and V is TRBV5-4, with 8 nucleotides matching TRBD1. Looked up from germline, CDR1 is SGHNT and CDR2 is YYREEE (reference sequence). The J segment lost 2 bases and the V segment lost 2 bases, leaving 4 bases of the junction unmatched. This CDR3 spans 15 amino acids. This CDR3 is CASSLPGQATDTQYF. The CDR3 bases are TGTGCCAGCAGCTTACCGGGACAGGCCACAGATACGCAGTATTTT.

This clone is a singleton in its sample. V gene TRBV19 combines with J gene TRBJ1-1; 9 positions agree with TRBD1. Germline V CDR1 and CDR2: LNHDA, SQIVND (reference sequence). The V segment lost 9 bases and the J segment 0 bases; nucleotides outside the gene matches: 8. The CDR3 runs to 15 residues. CDR3: CASRPGTGMNTEAFF. CDR3 nucleotides: TGTGCCAGCCGTCCCGGGACAGGGATGAACACTGAAGCTTTCTTT.

On this clone: An end of the junction does not agree with germline; a read error may underlie this. The rearrangement joins TRBV6-5 to TRBJ1-3, with D maybe TRBD1 (6 bases). CDR1 is MNHEY, CDR2 SVGAGI, per germline. CDR3 length equals 16 residues. CDR3 in DNA: TGTGCCAGCTGTTACAGTGGGGGGGCCTCTGGAAACACCATATATTTT. This translates into CASCYSGGASGNTIYF.

The rearrangement joins TRBV18 to TRBJ2-7; unclear D gene. Germline lookup yields CDR1 KGHSH and CDR2 LQKENI. The CDR3 sequence is 14 residues long. V was shortened by 3 bases and J by 0 bases, with 9 bases between the two germline ends. This CDR3 is CASSPDRSSYEQYF. The DNA for the CDR3 is TGTGCCAGCTCACCTGACCGGAGCTCCTACGAGCAGTACTTC.